The clone carrying this T cell receptor (beta chain) was found many times. As yet, its antigen is unknown. Germline trimming cut 2 bases from V and 0 bases from J; bases unmatched to any gene: 10. The CDR3 loop spans 17 amino acids. The germline V gene has CDR1 DFQATT and CDR2 SNEGSKA (reference sequence). The data derive from a study of glioma-infiltrating T cells. Whole-study results and caveats: CDR3 overlap between tissue and blood was very small.

Using RNA template, CDR3s of TCR alpha and beta were amplified with iRepertoire arm-PCR. One-step reverse transcription and amplification started from approximately 100-400 ng of tissue mRNA or PBMC total RNA. TCRdb analysed the multiplex PCR reads with MiXCR anew, one entry per CDR3 protein. The sample lists some 110,000 distinct CDR3 sequences, approximately 25% occurring once. The sample was glioma tissue, nonneoplastic brain tissue, or PBMCs (not recorded which). This TCR derives from a human donor with low-grade glioma or glioblastoma, undergoing nonglioma brain surgery, or in good health (not recorded which). The chain uses TRBV20-1 and TRBJ2-7, with 10 bases fitting TRBD2. CDR3 coding DNA: TGCAGTGCTAGATTGAGGACTAGCGGAACCGTCTCCTACGAGCAGTACTTC. It codes for CSARLRTSGTVSYEQYF.